This TCR beta chain emerged from a study of human thymus T cells. Germline CDR1 and CDR2: SNHLY and FYNNEI. The V end lost 8 bases, the J end lost 2 bases, and 13 bases lay between the germline ends. This CDR3 contains 13 residues. As regards this clone: The target antigen is unknown.

During surgery, about 0.5-1 mL peripheral blood was drawn from four of eight donors. Blood DNA came from all available leukocytes, not a fixed cell number. General study points: Seemingly biased V and J gene usage marked thymic and blood repertoires.

The repertoire was sequenced with immunoSEQ multiplex PCR; TCRdb's copy has only in-frame clones and lacks some. Among more than 45,000 clones listed, approximately 95% were seen once. The clonotype was recovered from a boy less than two years old with a congenital heart defect but otherwise immunologically healthy. The gene calls are TRBV2 and TRBJ2-7; D possibly corresponds to TRBD1 (6 bases). The sequenced sample consisted of blood. CDR3 protein: CASERQDPYEQYF. The DNA of the CDR3 is TGTGCCAGCGAACGACAGGATCCCTACGAGCAGTACTTC.